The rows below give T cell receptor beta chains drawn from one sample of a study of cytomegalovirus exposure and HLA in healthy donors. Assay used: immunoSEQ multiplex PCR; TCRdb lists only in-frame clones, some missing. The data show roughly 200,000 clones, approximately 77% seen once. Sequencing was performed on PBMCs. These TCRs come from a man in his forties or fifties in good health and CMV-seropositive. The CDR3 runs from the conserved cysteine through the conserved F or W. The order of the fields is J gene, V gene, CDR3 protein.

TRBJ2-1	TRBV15	CATSRDLRDRGGGEQFF
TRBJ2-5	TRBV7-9	CASSLDGGGAETQYF
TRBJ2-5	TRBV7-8	CANSSDYQETQYF
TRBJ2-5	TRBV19	CASSIGLQETQYF
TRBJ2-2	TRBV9	CASSVLSGSGTGELFF
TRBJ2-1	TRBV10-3	CAISESTVTYNEQFF
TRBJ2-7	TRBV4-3	CASSDGHRYEQYF
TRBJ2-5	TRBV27	CASSRVVQETQYF
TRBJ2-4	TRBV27	CASSASVGEGVAKNIQYF
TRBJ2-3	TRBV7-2	CASSSRTSGRRDTQYF
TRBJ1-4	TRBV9	CASSVGWRGTSEATNEKLFF
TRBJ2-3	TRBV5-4	CASSSRVAGGRDTQYF
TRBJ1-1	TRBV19	CASSWGGRENTEAFF
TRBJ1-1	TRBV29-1	CSVVQGAGNTEAFF
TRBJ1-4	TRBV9	CASSVGGGPSGEKLFF
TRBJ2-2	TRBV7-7	CASSLARDTGELFF
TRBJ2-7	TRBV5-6	CASSADRGYEQYF
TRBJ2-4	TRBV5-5	CASSLTGVAKNIQYF
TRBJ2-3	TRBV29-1	CSVASGSGTDTQYF
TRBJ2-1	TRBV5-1	CASSPGLADFYNEQFF
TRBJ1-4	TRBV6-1	CASGALANEKLFF
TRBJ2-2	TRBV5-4	CASRLSRGTGITGELFF
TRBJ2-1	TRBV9	CASSTRSSGNEQFF
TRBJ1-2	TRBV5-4	CASSLDRTNYGYTF
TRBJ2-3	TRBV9	CASSVDAGSDTQYF
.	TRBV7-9	CASRLSTGDNEQYF
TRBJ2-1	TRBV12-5	CASVRAGLSDEQFF
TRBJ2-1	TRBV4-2	CASSHVTSGSYNEQFF
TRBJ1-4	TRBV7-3	CAQTGVGEKLFF
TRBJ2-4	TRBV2	CASRETGARYWYF
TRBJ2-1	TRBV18	CASSPTSGRGGSYNEQFF
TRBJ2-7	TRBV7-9	CASSFQGADVYEQYF
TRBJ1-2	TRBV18	CASSPDRDSYGYTF
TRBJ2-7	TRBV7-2	CASSSRLDEQYF
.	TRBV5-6	CASSPGGGAGLEQYF
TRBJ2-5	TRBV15	CATSRDLGGAETQYF
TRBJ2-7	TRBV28	CASSYKTGVKARGEQYF
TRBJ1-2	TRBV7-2	CASSYGTGGGNYGYTF
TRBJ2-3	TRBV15	CATSRVAASTDTQYF
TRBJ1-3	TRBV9	CASSRGTGGGNTIYF
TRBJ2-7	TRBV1	CTSSPTAEEDRTYEQYF
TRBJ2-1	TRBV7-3	CASSPSLGRSNEQFF
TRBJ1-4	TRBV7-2	CASSPQHREGKLFF